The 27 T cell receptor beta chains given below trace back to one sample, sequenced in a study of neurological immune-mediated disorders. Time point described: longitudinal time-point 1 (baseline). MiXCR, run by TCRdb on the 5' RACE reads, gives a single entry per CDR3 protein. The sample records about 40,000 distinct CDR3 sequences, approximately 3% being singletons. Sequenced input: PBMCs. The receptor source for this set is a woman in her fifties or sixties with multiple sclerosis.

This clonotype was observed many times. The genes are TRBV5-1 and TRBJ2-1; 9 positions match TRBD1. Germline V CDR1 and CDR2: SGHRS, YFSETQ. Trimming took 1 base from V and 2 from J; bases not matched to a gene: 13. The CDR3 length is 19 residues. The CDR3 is CASSLRRGTGTGPYNEQFF. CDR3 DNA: TGCGCCAGCAGCTTGAGGCGGGGGACAGGGACAGGGCCCTACAATGAGCAGTTCTTC.

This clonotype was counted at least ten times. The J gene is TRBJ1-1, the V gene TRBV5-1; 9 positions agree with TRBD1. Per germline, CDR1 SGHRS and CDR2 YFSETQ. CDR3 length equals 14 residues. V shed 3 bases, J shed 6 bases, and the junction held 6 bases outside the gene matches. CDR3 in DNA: TGCGCCAGCAGCTCTTCTGGGACAGGGTCTGAAGCTTTCTTT. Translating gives CASSSSGTGSEAFF.

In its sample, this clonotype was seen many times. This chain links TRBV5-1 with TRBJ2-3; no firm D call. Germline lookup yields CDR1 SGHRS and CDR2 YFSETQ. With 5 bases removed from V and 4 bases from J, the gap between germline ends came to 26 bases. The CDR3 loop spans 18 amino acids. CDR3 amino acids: CASRLGTTPIPSADTQYF. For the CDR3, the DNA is TGCGCCAGCAGGTTAGGAACCACCCCAATACCGTCGGCAGATACGCAGTATTTT.

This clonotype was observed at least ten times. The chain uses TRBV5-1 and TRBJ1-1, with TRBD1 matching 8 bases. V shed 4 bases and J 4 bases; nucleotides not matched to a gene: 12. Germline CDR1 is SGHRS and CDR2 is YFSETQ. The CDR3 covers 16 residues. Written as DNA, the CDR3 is TGCGCCAGCAGCCCTAGACAGGGGTCAATTGGCACTGAAGCTTTCTTT. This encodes CASSPRQGSIGTEAFF.

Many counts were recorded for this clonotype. The CDR3, as DNA: TGTGCCAGCAGTTACAGGGGGCTTGGTGAAAAACTGTTTTTT. Its protein is CASSYRGLGEKLFF. The chain combines TRBV6-5 with TRBJ1-4, with 7 positions matching TRBD1. Germline trimming cut 2 bases from V and 7 bases from J; bases unmatched to any gene: 4. From germline, CDR1 is MNHEY and CDR2 SVGAGI. The CDR3 covers 14 residues.

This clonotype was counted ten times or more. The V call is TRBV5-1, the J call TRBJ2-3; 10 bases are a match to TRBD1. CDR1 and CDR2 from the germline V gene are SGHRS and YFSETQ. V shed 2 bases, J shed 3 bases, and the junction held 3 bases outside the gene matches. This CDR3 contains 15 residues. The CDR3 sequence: CASSFRTGGTDTQYF. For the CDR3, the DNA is TGCGCCAGCAGCTTCAGGACAGGGGGGACAGATACGCAGTATTTT.

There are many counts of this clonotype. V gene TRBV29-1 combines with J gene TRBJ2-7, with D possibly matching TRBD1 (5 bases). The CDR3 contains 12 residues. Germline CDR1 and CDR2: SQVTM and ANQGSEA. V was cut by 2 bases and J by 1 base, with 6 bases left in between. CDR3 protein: CSVEQGSYEQYF. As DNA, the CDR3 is TGCAGCGTTGAACAGGGTTCCTACGAGCAGTACTTC.

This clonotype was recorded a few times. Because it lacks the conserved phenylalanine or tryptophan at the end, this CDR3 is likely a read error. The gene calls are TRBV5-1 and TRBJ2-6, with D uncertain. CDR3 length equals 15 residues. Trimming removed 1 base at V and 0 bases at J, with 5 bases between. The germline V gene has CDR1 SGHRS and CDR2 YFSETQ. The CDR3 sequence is CASSLIDSGANVLTN. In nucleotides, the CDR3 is TGCGCCAGCAGCTTGATTGACTCTGGGGCCAACGTCCTGACTAAC.

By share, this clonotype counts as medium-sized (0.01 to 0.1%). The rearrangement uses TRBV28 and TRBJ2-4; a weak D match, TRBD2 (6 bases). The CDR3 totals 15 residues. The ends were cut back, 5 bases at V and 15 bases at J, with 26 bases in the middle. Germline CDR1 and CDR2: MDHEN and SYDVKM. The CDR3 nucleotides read TGTGCCAGCAGTGCATTGGTAGCGGTCCGGACCGGGGGGTACTTC. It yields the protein CASSALVAVRTGGYF. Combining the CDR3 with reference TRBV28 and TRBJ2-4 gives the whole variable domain DVKVTQSSRYLVKRTGEKVFLECVQDMDHENMFWYRQDPGLGLRLIYFSYDVKMKEKGDIPEGYSVSREKKERFSLILESASTNQTSMYLCASSALVAVRTGGYFGAGTRLSVL.

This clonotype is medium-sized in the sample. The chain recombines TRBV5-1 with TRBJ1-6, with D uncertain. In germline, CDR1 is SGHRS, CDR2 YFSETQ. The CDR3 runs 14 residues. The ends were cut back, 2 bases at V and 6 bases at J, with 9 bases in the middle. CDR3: CASSLMPSNSPLHF. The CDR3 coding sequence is TGCGCCAGCAGCTTAATGCCGAGTAATTCACCCCTCCACTTT. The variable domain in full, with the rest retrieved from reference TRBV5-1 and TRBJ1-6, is KAGVTQTPRYLIKTRGQQVTLSCSPISGHRSVSWYQQTPGQGLQFLFEYFSETQRNKGNFPGRFSGRQFSNSRSEMNVSTLELGDSALYLCASSLMPSNSPLHFGNGTRLTVT.

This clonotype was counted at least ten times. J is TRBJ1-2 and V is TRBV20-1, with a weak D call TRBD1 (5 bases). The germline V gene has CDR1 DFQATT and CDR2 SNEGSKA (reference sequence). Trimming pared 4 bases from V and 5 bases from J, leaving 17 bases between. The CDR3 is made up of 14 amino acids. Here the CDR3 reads CSAIEGPALYGYTF. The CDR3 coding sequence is TGCAGTGCTATTGAGGGGCCAGCCCTATATGGCTACACCTTC.

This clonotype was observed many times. The CDR3 region is CASSLGDTNSPLHF. CDR3 coding DNA: TGCGCCAGCAGCTTGGGGGACACCAATTCACCCCTCCACTTT. The rearrangement links TRBV5-1 to TRBJ1-6, with D tentatively TRBD1 (6 bases). The germline CDR1 and CDR2 sequences are SGHRS and YFSETQ. The CDR3 spans 14 residues. The V end lost 0 bases, the J end lost 7 bases, and 8 bases lay between the germline ends.

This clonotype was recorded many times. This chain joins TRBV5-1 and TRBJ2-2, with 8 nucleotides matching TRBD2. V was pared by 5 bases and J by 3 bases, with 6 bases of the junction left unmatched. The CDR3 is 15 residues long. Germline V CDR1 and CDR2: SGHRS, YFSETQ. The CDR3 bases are TGCGCCAGCAGTTCCGGGACTAGTGACACCGGGGAGCTGTTTTTT. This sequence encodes CASSSGTSDTGELFF. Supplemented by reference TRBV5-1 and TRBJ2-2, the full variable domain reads KAGVTQTPRYLIKTRGQQVTLSCSPISGHRSVSWYQQTPGQGLQFLFEYFSETQRNKGNFPGRFSGRQFSNSRSEMNVSTLELGDSALYLCASSSGTSDTGELFFGEGSRLTVL.

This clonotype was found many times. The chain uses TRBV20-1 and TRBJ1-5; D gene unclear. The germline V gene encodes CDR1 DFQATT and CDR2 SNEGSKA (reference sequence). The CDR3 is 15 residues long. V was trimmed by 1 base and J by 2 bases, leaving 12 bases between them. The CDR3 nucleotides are TGCAGTGCTAGAGCGGCGGGTACTCGCAATCAGCCCCAGCATTTT. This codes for CSARAAGTRNQPQHF.

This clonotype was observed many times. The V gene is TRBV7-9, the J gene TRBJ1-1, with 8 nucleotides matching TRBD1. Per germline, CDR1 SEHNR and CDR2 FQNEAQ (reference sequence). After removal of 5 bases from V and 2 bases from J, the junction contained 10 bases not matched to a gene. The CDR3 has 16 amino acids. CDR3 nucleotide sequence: TGTGCCAGCAGCCTCTATCGGGACAGGTTAAACACTGAAGCTTTCTTT. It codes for CASSLYRDRLNTEAFF. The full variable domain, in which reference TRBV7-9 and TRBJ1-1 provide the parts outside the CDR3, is DTGVSQNPRHKITKRGQNVTFRCDPISEHNRLYWYRQTLGQGPEFLTYFQNEAQLEKSRLLSDRFSAERPKGSFSTLEIQRTEQGDSAMYLCASSLYRDRLNTEAFFGQGTRLTVV.

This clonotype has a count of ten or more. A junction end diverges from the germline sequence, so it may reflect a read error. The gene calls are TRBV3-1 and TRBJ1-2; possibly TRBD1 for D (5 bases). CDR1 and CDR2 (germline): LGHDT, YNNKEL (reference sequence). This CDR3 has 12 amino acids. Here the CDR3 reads CASTQLGGGYTF. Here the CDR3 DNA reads TGTGCCAGCACCCAACTGGGGGGTGGCTACACCTTC.

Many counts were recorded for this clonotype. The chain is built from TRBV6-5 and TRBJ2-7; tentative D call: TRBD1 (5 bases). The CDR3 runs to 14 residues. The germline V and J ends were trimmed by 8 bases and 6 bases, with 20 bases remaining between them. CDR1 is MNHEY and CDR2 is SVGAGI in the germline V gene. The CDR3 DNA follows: TGTGCCAGCTCTTATCAGGGTAGGGTAGTCGAGCAGTACTTC. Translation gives CASSYQGRVVEQYF.

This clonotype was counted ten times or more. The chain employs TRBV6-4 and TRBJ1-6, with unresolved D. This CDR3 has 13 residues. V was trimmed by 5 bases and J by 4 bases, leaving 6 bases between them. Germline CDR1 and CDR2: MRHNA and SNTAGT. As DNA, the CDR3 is TGTGCCAGCAGTTTGGAATATAATTCACCCCTCCACTTT. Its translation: CASSLEYNSPLHF.

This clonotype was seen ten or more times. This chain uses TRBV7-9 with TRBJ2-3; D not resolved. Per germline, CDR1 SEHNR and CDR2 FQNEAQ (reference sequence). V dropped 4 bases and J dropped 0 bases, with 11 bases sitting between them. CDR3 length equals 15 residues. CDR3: CASSSASYSTDTQYF. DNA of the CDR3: TGTGCCAGCAGCTCGGCCAGCTATAGCACAGATACGCAGTATTTT. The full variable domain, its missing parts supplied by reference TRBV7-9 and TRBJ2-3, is DTGVSQNPRHKITKRGQNVTFRCDPISEHNRLYWYRQTLGQGPEFLTYFQNEAQLEKSRLLSDRFSAERPKGSFSTLEIQRTEQGDSAMYLCASSSASYSTDTQYFGPGTRLTVL.

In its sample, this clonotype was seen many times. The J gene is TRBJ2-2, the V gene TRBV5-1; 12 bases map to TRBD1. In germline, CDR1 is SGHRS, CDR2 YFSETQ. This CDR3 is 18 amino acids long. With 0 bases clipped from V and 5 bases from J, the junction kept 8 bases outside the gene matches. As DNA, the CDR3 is TGCGCCAGCAGCTTGGCCGGGGGACAGGGGGCGCAGACCGGGGAGCTGTTTTTT. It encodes CASSLAGGQGAQTGELFF. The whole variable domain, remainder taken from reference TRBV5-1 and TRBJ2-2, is KAGVTQTPRYLIKTRGQQVTLSCSPISGHRSVSWYQQTPGQGLQFLFEYFSETQRNKGNFPGRFSGRQFSNSRSEMNVSTLELGDSALYLCASSLAGGQGAQTGELFFGEGSRLTVL.

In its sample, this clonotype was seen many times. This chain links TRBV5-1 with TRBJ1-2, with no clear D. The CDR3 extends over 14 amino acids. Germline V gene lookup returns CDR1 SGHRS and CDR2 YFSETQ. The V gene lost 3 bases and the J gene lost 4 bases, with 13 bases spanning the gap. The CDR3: CASSSGGEPYGYTF. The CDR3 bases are TGCGCCAGCAGCTCAGGCGGGGAACCCTATGGCTACACCTTC.

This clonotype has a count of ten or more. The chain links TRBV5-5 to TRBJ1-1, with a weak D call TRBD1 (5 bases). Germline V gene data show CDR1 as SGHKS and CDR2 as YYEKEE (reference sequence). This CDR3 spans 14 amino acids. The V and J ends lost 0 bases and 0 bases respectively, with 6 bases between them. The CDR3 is CASSLATVNTEAFF. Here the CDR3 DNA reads TGTGCCAGCAGCTTGGCGACAGTGAACACTGAAGCTTTCTTT.

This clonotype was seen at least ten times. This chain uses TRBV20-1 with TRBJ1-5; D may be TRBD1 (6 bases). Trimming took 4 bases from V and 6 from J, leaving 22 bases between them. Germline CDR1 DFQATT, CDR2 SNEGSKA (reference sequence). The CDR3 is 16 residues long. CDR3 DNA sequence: TGCAGTGCTAACCCTCCACAGGGTCGTGGGGTTCAGCCCCAGCATTTT. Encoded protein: CSANPPQGRGVQPQHF.

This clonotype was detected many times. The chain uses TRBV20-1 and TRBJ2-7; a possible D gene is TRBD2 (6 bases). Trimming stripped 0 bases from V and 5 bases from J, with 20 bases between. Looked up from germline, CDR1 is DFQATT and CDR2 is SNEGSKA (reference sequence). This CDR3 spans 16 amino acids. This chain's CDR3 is CSARDGSPRLDDEQYF. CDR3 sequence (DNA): TGCAGTGCTAGAGACGGGTCCCCTCGACTAGACGACGAGCAGTACTTC.

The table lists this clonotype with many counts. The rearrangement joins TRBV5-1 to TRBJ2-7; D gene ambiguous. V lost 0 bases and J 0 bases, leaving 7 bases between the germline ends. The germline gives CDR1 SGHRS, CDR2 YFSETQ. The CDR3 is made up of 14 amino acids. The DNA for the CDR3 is TGCGCCAGCAGCTTGGCCAGGAGCTCCTACGAGCAGTACTTC. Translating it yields CASSLARSSYEQYF.

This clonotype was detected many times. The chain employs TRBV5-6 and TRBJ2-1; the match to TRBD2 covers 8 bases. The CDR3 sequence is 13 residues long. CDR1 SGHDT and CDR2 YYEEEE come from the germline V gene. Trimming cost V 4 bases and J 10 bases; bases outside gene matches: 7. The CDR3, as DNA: TGTGCCAGCAGCACTTATAGCGGGGTCGAGCAGTTCTTC. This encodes CASSTYSGVEQFF.

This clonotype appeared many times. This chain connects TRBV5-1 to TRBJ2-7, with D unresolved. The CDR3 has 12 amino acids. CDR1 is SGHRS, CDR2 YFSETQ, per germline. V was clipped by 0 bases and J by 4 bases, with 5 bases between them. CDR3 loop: CASSLEAYEQYF. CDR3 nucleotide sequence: TGCGCCAGCAGCTTGGAGGCATACGAGCAGTACTTC.